This T cell receptor beta chain was sequenced for a study of memory B cells and T cells in multiple sclerosis. On this clone itself: Its specificity is unknown.

Stimulus-free culture yielded autoproliferating CFSE-dim and non-proliferating CFSE-high T cells, each sequenced separately. Pooled replicate wells came from 5x10^7 CFSE-labeled PBMCs cultured about seven days without stimulus. CFSE at 0.45 to 0.55 uM labeled the PBMCs, which were then cultured unstimulated. J was trimmed by 2 bases and V by 3 bases; bases with no gene match: 2. Germline assignment: CDR1 MDHEN and CDR2 SYDVKM. CDR3 length: 15 residues. This table comes from immunoSEQ multiplex PCR, and its TCRdb copy is limited to in-frame clones, with some not included. The data hold about 46,000 clones, with more than 65% observed a single time. Study outcomes and limitations: Normalization was needed because clone-set size differences affected shared clonotype counts.

The material sequenced was PBMCs from blood kept in culture. The rearrangement uses TRBV28 and TRBJ2-1; 9 bases map to TRBD2. The clonotype originates from a human donor with multiple sclerosis. CDR3 sequence reads: CASSLRGGTYNEQFF. The CDR3 DNA is TGTGCCAGCAGTTTGCGGGGGGGGACCTACAATGAGCAGTTCTTC.